A selection of T cell receptor beta chains follows, all from one sample in a study of T cells in Graves' hyperthyroidism and ophthalmopathy. TCRdb called the multiplex PCR reads again in MiXCR, with one record for every CDR3 protein. Among hundreds of thousands of distinct CDR3 sequences listed, roughly 14% were seen once. Sequenced material: blood. The receptor set was obtained from a woman aged 25-40 years with Graves' hyperthyroidism. Each CDR3 is given with its conserved first and last residue. A D gene is named only where the DNA matches it firmly. Clone size appears in some rows only: once, few, many, or a class for an expanded clone.

v_call,j_call,d_call,clone_size,cdr3_aa,cdr3_nt
TRBV30,TRBJ2-2,.,many,CAWSVAFSGTGELFF,TGTGCCTGGAGTGTGGCCTTCTCGGGTACCGGGGAGCTGTTTTTT
TRBV28,TRBJ2-3,.,many,CASSGYGGTTDTQYF,TGTGCCAGCAGTGGGTATGGCGGCACCACAGATACGCAGTATTTT
TRBV6-1,TRBJ2-5,.,many,CASSYGTRETQYF,TGTGCCAGCAGTTACGGCACGAGAGAGACCCAGTACTTC
TRBV6-1,TRBJ2-3,TRBD2,few,CANTRLAGEVDTQYF,TGTGCCAATACACGACTAGCGGGAGAGGTAGATACGCAGTATTTT
TRBV3-1,TRBJ2-7,TRBD2,.,CASSPSSGLAGGAYEQYF,TGTGCCAGCAGCCCCTCCTCCGGACTAGCGGGAGGGGCCTACGAGCAGTACTTC
TRBV5-1,TRBJ1-1,TRBD1,.,CASSFVGKGRGVMGTEAFF,TGCGCCAGCAGCTTTGTGGGGAAGGGCAGGGGGGTTATGGGCACTGAAGCTTTCTTT
TRBV2,TRBJ1-4,TRBD1,many,CASRLDRDNEKLFF,TGTGCCAGCAGATTGGACAGGGATAATGAAAAACTGTTTTTT
TRBV10-3,TRBJ2-3,.,.,CAINPGTPDTQYF,TGTGCCATCAACCCGGGCACTCCCGATACGCAGTATTTT
TRBV7-2,TRBJ2-1,.,many,CASSFDHPSYNEQFF,TGTGCCAGCAGCTTCGACCACCCATCCTACAATGAGCAGTTCTTC
TRBV20-1,TRBJ2-2,TRBD2,many,CSARGGGNTGELFF,TGCAGTGCTAGAGGGGGAGGGAATACCGGGGAGCTGTTTTTT
TRBV20-1,TRBJ2-2,TRBD1,.,CSARGSTGTNTGELFF,TGCAGTGCTAGAGGCTCGACAGGGACGAACACCGGGGAGCTGTTTTTT
TRBV18,TRBJ1-2,TRBD1,.,CASSPTPGQAGYTF,TGTGCCAGCTCACCAACTCCGGGACAGGCAGGCTACACCTTC
TRBV5-5,TRBJ1-2,TRBD1,few,CASSIGTDGYTF,TGTGCCAGCAGCATCGGGACAGATGGCTACACCTTC
TRBV20-1,TRBJ2-7,.,many,CSASSIRESSYEQYF,TGCAGTGCTAGTAGCATACGGGAGAGCTCCTACGAGCAGTACTTC
TRBV29-1,TRBJ2-2,.,many,CSVPVDRNTGELFF,TGCAGCGTACCCGTCGACAGGAACACCGGGGAGCTGTTTTTT
TRBV7-9,TRBJ1-1,.,few,CASSLVGTGAMAPFF,.
TRBV15,TRBJ2-5,TRBD1,many,CATSRETGTGQETQYF,TGTGCCACCAGCAGAGAAACCGGGACAGGGCAAGAGACCCAGTACTTC
TRBV29-1,TRBJ1-1,.,.,CSCGQSPNTEAFF,TGCAGCTGTGGACAGTCCCCGAACACTGAAGCTTTCTTT
TRBV29-1,TRBJ2-5,TRBD1,few,CSVGTGAAGQETQYF,TGCAGCGTAGGAACAGGGGCCGCGGGCCAAGAGACCCAGTACTTC
TRBV2,TRBJ2-2,.,many,CASQRSGLETGELFF,TGTGCCAGCCAAAGGTCGGGACTCGAAACCGGGGAGCTGTTTTTT
TRBV6-2/TRBV6-3,TRBJ2-1,.,.,CASSYLIYNEQFF,TGTGCCAGCAGTTACTTAATATACAATGAGCAGTTCTTC
TRBV20-1,TRBJ2-1,TRBD2,many,CSASGTSVPYNEQFF,TGCAGTGCTAGCGGGACTAGCGTTCCCTACAATGAGCAGTTCTTC
TRBV20-1,TRBJ2-4,.,many,CSARDIRDLAKNIQYF,TGCAGTGCTAGAGATATCAGAGACCTAGCCAAAAACATTCAGTACTTC
TRBV5-6,TRBJ2-1,TRBD1,.,CASSPPTGGGDEQFF,TGTGCCAGCAGCCCCCCGACAGGGGGCGGGGATGAGCAGTTCTTC
TRBV20-1,TRBJ2-3,.,.,CSVLRSGTQYF,TGCAGTGTGCTGAGGAGTGGTACGCAGTATTTT
TRBV7-9,TRBJ2-1,.,.,CASSLEKGHISALNEQFF,TGTGCCAGCAGCTTAGAAAAGGGCCACATCTCGGCCCTAAATGAGCAGTTCTTC
TRBV7-9,TRBJ2-5,TRBD1,many,CASSSGTGRETQYF,TGTGCCAGCAGCTCCGGGACAGGGCGGGAGACCCAGTACTTC
TRBV28,TRBJ2-7,.,.,CASNPGSTYEQYF,TGTGCCAGTAATCCGGGATCCACCTACGAGCAGTACTTC
TRBV24-1,TRBJ1-5,.,.,CATSPAANQPQHF,TGTGCCACCAGCCCGGCCGCTAATCAGCCCCAGCATTTT
TRBV6-1,TRBJ2-1,TRBD2,.,CACTETSGSHEQFF,TGTGCCTGCACAGAGACTAGCGGGAGTCATGAGCAGTTCTTC
TRBV6-2/TRBV6-3,TRBJ2-7,TRBD2,.,CASNRPSGRVEQYF,TGTGCCAGCAATCGCCCTAGCGGGAGGGTCGAGCAGTACTTC
TRBV24-1,TRBJ2-1,TRBD2,many,CATRSGSPYEQFF,TGTGCCACCAGGAGCGGGAGTCCCTATGAGCAGTTCTTC
TRBV10-3,TRBJ1-3,.,many,CATARGSGNTIYF,TGTGCCACGGCCCGTGGGTCTGGAAACACCATATATTTT
TRBV20-1,TRBJ2-2,TRBD2,.,CSARGPRGYAGELFF,TGCAGTGCTAGAGGTCCGCGGGGGTATGCCGGGGAGCTGTTTTTT
TRBV30,TRBJ1-1,.,few,CAWSHGAAEAFF,TGTGCCTGGAGTCATGGGGCGGCTGAAGCTTTCTTT
TRBV20-1,TRBJ2-3,.,many,CSARAAEGGTDTQYF,TGCAGTGCTAGAGCGGCGGAGGGGGGCACAGATACGCAGTATTTT
TRBV2,TRBJ2-5,TRBD2,few,CASSVSTSGRQETQYF,TGTGCCAGCAGTGTAAGTACTAGCGGTCGCCAAGAGACCCAGTACTTC
TRBV28,TRBJ2-2,TRBD1,many,CASSPQGQGTGELFF,TGTGCCAGCAGTCCCCAGGGACAGGGCACCGGGGAGCTGTTTTTT
TRBV11-1,TRBJ2-1,.,many,CASSSEGVYNEQFF,TGTGCCAGCAGCTCCGAGGGGGTCTACAATGAGCAGTTCTTC
TRBV29-1,TRBJ2-1,TRBD2,few,CSVATVAGYSYNEQFF,TGCAGCGTGGCGACCGTAGCGGGTTACTCCTACAATGAGCAGTTCTTC
TRBV6-1,TRBJ1-1,.,many,CASSEARRAEAFF,TGTGCCAGCAGTGAAGCGAGGAGGGCTGAAGCTTTCTTT
TRBV27,TRBJ2-5,TRBD2,.,CASSLSIVAGPQETQYF,TGTGCCAGCAGTTTATCGATAGTAGCGGGGCCACAAGAGACCCAGTACTTC
TRBV14,TRBJ2-1,.,few,CASSRMGVGGANEQFF,TGTGCCAGCAGCCGAATGGGCGTGGGTGGTGCCAATGAGCAGTTCTTC
TRBV29-1,TRBJ2-3,.,few,CSIDFTSTDTQYF,TGCAGCATCGACTTCACTAGCACAGATACGCAGTATTTT
TRBV28,TRBJ1-5,.,many,CASSRTNLGSNQPQHF,TGTGCCAGCAGTCGAACGAACCTGGGAAGCAATCAGCCCCAGCATTTT
TRBV12-3/TRBV12-4,TRBJ2-1,TRBD2,few,CASSVGTGYGGRPEEQFF,TGTGCCAGCAGTGTGGGGACGGGTTATGGCGGGAGGCCGGAGGAGCAGTTCTTC
TRBV24-1,TRBJ2-2,TRBD2,.,CATRAGGATGELFF,TGTGCCACCAGGGCGGGAGGGGCCACCGGGGAGCTGTTTTTT
TRBV29-1,TRBJ2-1,.,many,CSADPTRDNEQFF,TGCAGCGCCGACCCGACGAGGGACAATGAGCAGTTCTTC
TRBV27,TRBJ2-5,.,many,CASSSSHQETQYF,TGTGCCAGCAGTTCCTCCCACCAAGAGACCCAGTACTTC
TRBV5-1,TRBJ2-7,.,few,CASSNSGGVDEQYF,TGCGCCAGCAGCAATTCGGGGGGCGTCGACGAGCAGTACTTC
TRBV24-1,TRBJ2-2,.,few,CATSDEQGWGGELFF,TGTGCCACCAGTGACGAACAGGGTTGGGGCGGGGAGCTGTTTTTT
TRBV10-3,TRBJ2-2,.,few,CAIIVAQTGELFF,TGTGCCATCATCGTGGCCCAGACCGGGGAGCTGTTTTTT
TRBV11-2,TRBJ1-4,.,many,CASSSRGNEKLFF,TGTGCCAGCAGCTCCCGAGGCAATGAAAAACTGTTTTTT
TRBV11-2,TRBJ2-5,TRBD2,many,CASSLGGGVWETQYF,TGTGCCAGCAGCTTAGGTGGGGGGGTCTGGGAGACCCAGTACTTC
TRBV12-3/TRBV12-4,TRBJ2-7,.,few,CASSSAIPPSHEQYF,TGTGCCAGCAGTTCCGCGATACCGCCCTCCCACGAGCAGTACTTC